These 18 T cell receptor beta chains were all obtained from the same sample, sequenced in a study of a mutant IDH1 vaccine in newly diagnosed glioma. Time point meaning: week 5, during vaccination. The content of each vaccine dose was 300 ug of mutant IDH1 20-mer peptide, and topical imiquimod accompanied it. The table came from immunoSEQ multiplex PCR; TCRdb's copy has only in-frame clones and leaves some out. The sample holds about 26,000 clones, roughly 80% seen once. For these TCRs, the target antigens are not known. Here the sequenced sample was PBMCs, taken from a glioma patient whose treatment included an IDH1 peptide vaccine. Receptor source: a man in his forties or fifties with glioma. Some clones in this sample may be carry-over from other donors' samples.

The chain recombines TRBV25-1 with TRBJ1-2; 8 bases are shared with TRBD1. Germline V gene sequence: CDR1 MGHDK, CDR2 SYGVNS. The V gene end was trimmed by 5 bases and the J gene end by 7 bases; junction bases not matched to a gene: 12. The CDR3 is made up of 15 amino acids. The CDR3 bases are TGTGCCAGCAGTCCAGACCAGGACAGGGTTGGTGGCTACACCTTC. Residues: CASSPDQDRVGGYTF.

This clone was detected a few times. This chain links TRBV7-9 with TRBJ1-1; possibly TRBD1 for D (6 bases). V was clipped by 5 bases and J by 3 bases, with 16 bases between them. The CDR3 spans 15 residues. Germline V gene lookup returns CDR1 SEHNR and CDR2 FQNEAQ (reference sequence). In nucleotides, the CDR3 is TGTGCCAGCAGCCGAGGGGGGGGCGCGGACACTGAAGCTTTCTTT. Amino acids: CASSRGGGADTEAFF.

CDR3 protein: CASSYSTRLVKNTQYF. The CDR3 DNA sequence: TGTGCCAGCAGTTACTCGACCCGTCTAGTTAAAAATACGCAGTATTTT. The J gene is TRBJ2-3, the V gene TRBV6-5; D unclear. The V gene lost 0 bases and the J gene lost 7 bases, with 17 bases spanning the gap. The CDR3 covers 16 residues. The germline V gene has CDR1 MNHEY and CDR2 SVGAGI.

The V and J genes are TRBV6-5 and TRBJ2-5; D may be TRBD1 (7 bases). Germline values: CDR1 MNHEY, CDR2 SVGAGI. The CDR3 spans 13 residues. The V gene lost 7 bases and the J gene lost 5 bases, with 14 bases spanning the gap. The CDR3 bases are TGTGCCAGCAAGAAGACAGGGAGGGAGACCCAGTACTTC. Translating it yields CASKKTGRETQYF.

The chain has TRBV5-4 and TRBJ1-3; tentative D call: TRBD1 (5 bases). The CDR3 has 17 amino acids. CDR1 SGHNT and CDR2 YYREEE come from the germline V gene (reference sequence). Trimming took off 4 bases at V and 0 bases at J, with 17 bases between the two ends. The DNA of the CDR3 is TGTGCCAGCAGCGGAGGGCAGGGACCGGTCTCTGGAAACACCATATATTTT. Translated, it gives CASSGGQGPVSGNTIYF.

This clone was counted once. The chain joins TRBV7-8 to TRBJ2-3; the D gene is possibly TRBD2 (5 bases). The CDR3 has 16 amino acids. V lost 2 bases to trimming and J lost 0 bases, with 12 bases between them. Germline V gene lookup returns CDR1 SGHVS and CDR2 FQNEAQ. CDR3 bases: TGTGCCAGCAGCTTACTGCGAGCGGAGAGCACAGATACGCAGTATTTT. Its protein is CASSLLRAESTDTQYF.

The rearrangement uses TRBV28 and TRBJ1-2, with 9 bases fitting TRBD1. The J segment lost 2 bases and the V segment lost 3 bases, leaving 7 bases of the junction unmatched. The CDR3 loop spans 16 amino acids. CDR1 and CDR2 (germline): MDHEN, SYDVKM. CDR3 residues: CASSFLPGQGNYGYTF. CDR3 coding DNA: TGTGCCAGCAGTTTCCTCCCGGGACAGGGAAACTATGGCTACACCTTC.

The sample holds one count of this clone. The chain employs TRBV5-1 and TRBJ1-6, with D possibly being TRBD1 (5 bases). The V end lost 0 bases, the J end lost 8 bases, and 12 bases lay between the germline ends. Germline loops: CDR1 SGHRS, CDR2 YFSETQ. The CDR3 is 15 amino acids. The CDR3 region is CASSLGPGIDSPLHF. DNA for the CDR3: TGCGCCAGCAGCTTGGGTCCAGGGATTGATTCACCCCTCCACTTT.

This sequence joins TRBV6-5 and TRBJ2-7; TRBD1 matches at 9 bases. J lost 5 bases, V lost 6 bases, and 11 bases had no gene match. Germline lookup yields CDR1 MNHEY and CDR2 SVGAGI. This CDR3 has 15 amino acids. The CDR3 nucleotides read TGTGCCAGCAGACCGTCCCGGGACAGGGACCACGAGCAGTACTTC. The encoded protein is CASRPSRDRDHEQYF.

This clone has only one observation. The V gene is TRBV21-1, the J gene TRBJ1-5. TRBV21-1 is shown as a pseudogene. CDR3 length: 14 residues. The CDR3 is CASRLHWHHQPQHF. CDR3 bases: TGTGCCAGCAGGCTACATTGGCATCATCAGCCCCAGCATTTT.

This clone was counted once. The chain joins TRBV5-1 to TRBJ2-7; the D is unclear. The germline V gene has CDR1 SGHRS and CDR2 YFSETQ. With 0 bases removed from V and 3 bases from J, the gap between germline ends came to 4 bases. The CDR3 runs to 12 residues. CDR3: CASSLGNYEQYF. For the CDR3, the DNA is TGCGCCAGCAGCTTGGGCAACTACGAGCAGTACTTC.

The genes are TRBV7-9 and TRBJ1-1; D may be TRBD1 (6 bases). Trimming took off 5 bases at V and 9 bases at J, with 13 bases between the two ends. CDR3 length: 12 amino acids. Germline values: CDR1 SEHNR, CDR2 FQNEAQ (reference sequence). The CDR3 reads CASSLRDNQAFF. CDR3 coding DNA: TGTGCCAGCAGCCTAAGGGACAATCAAGCTTTCTTT.

The chain links TRBV13 to TRBJ1-1; D gene uncertain. V dropped 5 bases and J dropped 4 bases, with 17 bases sitting between them. This CDR3 contains 15 residues. The germline CDR1 and CDR2 sequences are PRHDT and FYEKMQ (reference sequence). CDR3 coding DNA: TGTGCCAGCAGCGAAGAGGGCAGGCCGGCCACTGAAGCTTTCTTT. It codes for CASSEEGRPATEAFF.

The rearrangement joins TRBV5-1 to TRBJ1-6; 9 bases are a match to TRBD1. This CDR3 is built from 15 residues. The V and J ends lost 4 bases and 10 bases, in that order; junction bases with no gene match: 9. Germline V gives CDR1 SGHRS, CDR2 YFSETQ. Written as DNA, the CDR3 is TGCGCCAGCAGCCCGCGGACAGGGGAGGACTCACCCCTCCACTTT. Protein: CASSPRTGEDSPLHF.

The chain is built from TRBV10-3 and TRBJ2-3, with D perhaps TRBD2 (6 bases). Germline CDR1 and CDR2: ENHRY and SYGVKD. Trimming shortened V by 4 bases and J by 6 bases, and 14 bases separated the two germline ends. The CDR3 runs to 14 residues. This CDR3 reads CAISGGELSDTQYF. The DNA of the CDR3 is TGTGCCATCAGTGGGGGGGAGTTATCGGATACGCAGTATTTT.

The chain uses TRBV5-4 and TRBJ1-1, with D perhaps matching TRBD1 (5 bases). Germline V gene sequence: CDR1 SGHNT, CDR2 YYREEE (reference sequence). V gave up 0 bases and J gave up 4 bases, with 10 bases separating them. This CDR3 region has 14 residues. The CDR3 is CASSLAGSFTEAFF. DNA of the CDR3: TGTGCCAGCAGCTTGGCAGGGTCCTTCACTGAAGCTTTCTTT.

In DNA form, the CDR3 reads TGCGCCAGCAGCCAAGGGGGGCAAGCTAACTATGGCTACACCTTC. This sequence encodes CASSQGGQANYGYTF. The chain combines TRBV4-1 with TRBJ1-2; D is possibly TRBD1 (6 bases). The germline V gene encodes CDR1 MGHRA and CDR2 YSYEKL. Trimming stripped 1 base from V and 0 bases from J, with 9 bases between. The CDR3 totals 15 residues.

This clone occurred a few times. V gene TRBV28 combines with J gene TRBJ1-2; no clear D. The V gene lost 6 bases and the J gene lost 8 bases, with 16 bases spanning the gap. CDR3 length equals 13 residues. Per the germline V gene, CDR1 is MDHEN and CDR2 is SYDVKM. The CDR3 sequence: CASSSSWESGYTF. The CDR3 nucleotides are TGTGCCAGCAGCTCCTCCTGGGAAAGCGGCTACACCTTC.